This record concerns one T cell receptor beta chain sequence. The ends were cut back, 5 bases at V and 2 bases at J, with 12 bases in the middle. Germline CDR1 reads LGHDT; CDR2 reads YNNKEL (reference sequence). CDR3 size: 14 residues. This entry belongs to a study of blood T cell repertoires in COVID-19. Across the whole study: Samples representing acute and convalescent COVID-19 were sourced from the United States, Italy and Spain. Sample material is recorded as cDNA or gDNA derived from T cells, B-cell-depleted T cells, or PBMCs.

Original data processing: Amplified reference gene primers provided the basis for estimating nucleated cell counts. TCRdb keeps only in-frame clones here, not all; method: immunoSEQ multiplex PCR. For V, J and clone size, that table is used; D and trimming come from the DNA. The table shows about 150,000 clones, with around 80% occurring only once. The source material was peripheral blood. This clonotype originated in a human donor with acute or convalescent COVID-19. The donor label of this sample is uncertain. The chain couples TRBV3-1 (or the pseudogene TRBV3-2) to TRBJ2-5, with D uncertain. CDR3 sequence reads: CASSNPGPQETQYF. The CDR3, as DNA: TGTGCCAGCAGCAATCCGGGTCCTCAAGAGACCCAGTACTTC.